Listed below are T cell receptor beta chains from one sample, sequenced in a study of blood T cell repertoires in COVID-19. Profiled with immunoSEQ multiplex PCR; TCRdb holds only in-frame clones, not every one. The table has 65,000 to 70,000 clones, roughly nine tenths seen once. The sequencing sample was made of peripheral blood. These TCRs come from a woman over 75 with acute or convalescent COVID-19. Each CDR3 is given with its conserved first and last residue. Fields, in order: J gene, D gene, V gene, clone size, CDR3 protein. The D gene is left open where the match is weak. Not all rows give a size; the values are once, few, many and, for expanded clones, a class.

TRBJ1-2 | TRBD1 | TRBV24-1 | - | CATSESHPGTGDGYTF
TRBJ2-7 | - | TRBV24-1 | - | CATSDSGGLSYEQYF
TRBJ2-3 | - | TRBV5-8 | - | CASSQWGVLSTDTQYF
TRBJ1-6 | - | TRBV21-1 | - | CASRETGGLIYNSPLHF
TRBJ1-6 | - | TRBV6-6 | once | CASSYDRRSYNSPLHF
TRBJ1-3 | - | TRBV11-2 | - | CATRTLGSGNTIYF
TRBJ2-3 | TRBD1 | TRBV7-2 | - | CASSAGQGRGPDTQYF
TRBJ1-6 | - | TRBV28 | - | CASSLIGGTSSYNSPLHF
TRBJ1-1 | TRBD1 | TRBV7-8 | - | CASSQTGENTEAFF
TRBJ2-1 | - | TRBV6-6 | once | CASSRQPGTTTYNEQFF
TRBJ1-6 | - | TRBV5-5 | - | CASSLEQANPLHF
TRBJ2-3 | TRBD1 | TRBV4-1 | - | CASSQAGGTQYF
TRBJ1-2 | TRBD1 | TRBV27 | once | CASSGQGPVGGYTF
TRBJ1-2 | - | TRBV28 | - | CASSTRLGGRDYGYTF
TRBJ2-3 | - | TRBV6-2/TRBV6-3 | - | CASSYLSPQGTQYF
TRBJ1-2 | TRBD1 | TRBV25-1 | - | CASSTPGTGGRSYTF
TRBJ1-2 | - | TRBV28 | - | CASRSGGSSYGYTF
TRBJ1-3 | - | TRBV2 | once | CASRAGRNTIYF
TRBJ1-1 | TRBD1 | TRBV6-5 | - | CASSTRDRGAEAFF
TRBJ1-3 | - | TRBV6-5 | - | CGSGHNSGNTIYF
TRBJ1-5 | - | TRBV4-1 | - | CASSQDVAGVTQPQHF
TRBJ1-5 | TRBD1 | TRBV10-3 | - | CAISASGGKEPQHF
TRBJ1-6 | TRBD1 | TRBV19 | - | CATRTGANSPLHF
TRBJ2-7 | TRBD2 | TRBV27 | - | CASSSLAGEPYEQYF
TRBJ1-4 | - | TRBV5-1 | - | CASSPEGGNEKLFF
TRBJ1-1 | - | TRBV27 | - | CASRIRPSNTEAFF
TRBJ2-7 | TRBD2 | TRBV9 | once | CASSAIGTSSLYEQYF
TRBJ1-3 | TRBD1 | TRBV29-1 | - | CSVGGQRNTIYF
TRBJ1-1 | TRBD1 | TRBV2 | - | CASSVRQGNTEAFF
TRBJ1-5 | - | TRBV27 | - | CASSLRYRTDGINQPQHF
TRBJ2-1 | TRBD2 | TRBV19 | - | CASSKLAGGGSYNEQFF
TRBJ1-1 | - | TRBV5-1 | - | CASTLDRGRAFF
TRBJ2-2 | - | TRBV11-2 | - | CASSQGVLATGELFF
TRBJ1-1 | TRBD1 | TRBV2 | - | CASREDRDTEAFF
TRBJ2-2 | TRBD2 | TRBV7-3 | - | CASSQSSSGRGTGELFF
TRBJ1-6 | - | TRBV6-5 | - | CASSYTSDSNSPLHF
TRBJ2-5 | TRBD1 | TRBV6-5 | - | CASRWGQLGETQYF